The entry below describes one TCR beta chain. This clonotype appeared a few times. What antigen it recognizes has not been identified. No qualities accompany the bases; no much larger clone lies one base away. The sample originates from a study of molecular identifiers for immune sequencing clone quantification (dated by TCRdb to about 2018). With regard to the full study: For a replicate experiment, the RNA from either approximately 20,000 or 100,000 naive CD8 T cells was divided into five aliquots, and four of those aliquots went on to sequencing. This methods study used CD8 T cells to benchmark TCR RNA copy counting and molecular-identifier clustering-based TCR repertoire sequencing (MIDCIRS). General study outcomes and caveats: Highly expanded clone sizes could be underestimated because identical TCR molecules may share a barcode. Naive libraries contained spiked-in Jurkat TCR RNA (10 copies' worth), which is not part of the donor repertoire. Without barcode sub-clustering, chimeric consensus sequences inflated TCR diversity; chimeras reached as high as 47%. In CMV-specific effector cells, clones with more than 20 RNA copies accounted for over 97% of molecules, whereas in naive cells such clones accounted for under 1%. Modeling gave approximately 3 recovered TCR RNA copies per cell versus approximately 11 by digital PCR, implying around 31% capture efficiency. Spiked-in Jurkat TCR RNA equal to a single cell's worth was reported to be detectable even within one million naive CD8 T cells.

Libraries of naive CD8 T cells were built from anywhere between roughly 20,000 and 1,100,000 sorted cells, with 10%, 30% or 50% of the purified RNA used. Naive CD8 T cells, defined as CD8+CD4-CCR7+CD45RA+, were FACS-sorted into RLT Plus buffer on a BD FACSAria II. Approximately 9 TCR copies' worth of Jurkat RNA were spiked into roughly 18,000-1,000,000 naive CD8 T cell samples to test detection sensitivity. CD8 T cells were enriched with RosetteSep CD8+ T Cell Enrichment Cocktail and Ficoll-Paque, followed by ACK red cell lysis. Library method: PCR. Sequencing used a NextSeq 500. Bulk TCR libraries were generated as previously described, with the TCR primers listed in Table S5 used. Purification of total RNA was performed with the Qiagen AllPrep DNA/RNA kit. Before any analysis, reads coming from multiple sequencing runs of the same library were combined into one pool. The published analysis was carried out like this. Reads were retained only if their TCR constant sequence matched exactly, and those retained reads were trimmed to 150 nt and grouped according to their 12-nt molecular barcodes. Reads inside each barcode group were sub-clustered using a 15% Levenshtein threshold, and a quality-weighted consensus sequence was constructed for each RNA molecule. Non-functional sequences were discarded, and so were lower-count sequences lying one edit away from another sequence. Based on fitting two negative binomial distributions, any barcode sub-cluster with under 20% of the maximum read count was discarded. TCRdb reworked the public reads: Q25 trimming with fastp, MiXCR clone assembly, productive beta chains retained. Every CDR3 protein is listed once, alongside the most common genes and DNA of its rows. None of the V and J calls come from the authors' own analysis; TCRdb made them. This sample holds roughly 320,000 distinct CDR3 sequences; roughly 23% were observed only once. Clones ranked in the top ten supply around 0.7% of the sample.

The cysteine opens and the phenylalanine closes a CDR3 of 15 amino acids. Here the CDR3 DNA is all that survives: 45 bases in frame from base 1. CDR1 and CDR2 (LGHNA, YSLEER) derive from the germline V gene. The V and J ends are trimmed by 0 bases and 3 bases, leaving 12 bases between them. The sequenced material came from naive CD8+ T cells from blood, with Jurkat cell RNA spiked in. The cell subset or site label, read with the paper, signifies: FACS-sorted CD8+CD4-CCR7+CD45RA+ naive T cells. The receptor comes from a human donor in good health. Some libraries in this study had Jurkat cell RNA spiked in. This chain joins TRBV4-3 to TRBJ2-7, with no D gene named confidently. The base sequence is TGCGCCAGCAGCCAAGATCGGAGAGGTGTCTACGAGCAGTACTTC. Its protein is CASSQDRRGVYEQYF.